This T cell receptor (beta chain) was recorded in a study of shared clonotypes between healthy human individuals. At the level of the study: In total, the donors were two women and a few men aged 18 to 49. Notes on the study in general: As a rule, naive subsets had a larger estimated richness than memory subsets. Non-shared clonotypes displayed generation probabilities falling below those of clonotypes present in all four donors.

Replicate PCRs run on sorted subsets employed approximately 0.2 ug DNA, roughly 30,000 T cell genomes. Here immunoSEQ multiplex PCR was the method, and the copy in TCRdb shows in-frame clones only, minus some. This table holds about 100,000 clones, almost 70% found once. Concerning this clone itself: Antigen specificity is unknown.

Germline V CDR1 and CDR2: SGHRS, YFSETQ. This CDR3 comprises 15 residues. Trimming at V came to 4 bases and at J to 1 base, leaving 4 bases not matched to a gene. This clonotype was sampled from a man aged 30 to 45 in good health. Sequences were obtained from memory CD8+ T cells sorted from blood. Subset indicated: CD45RO+ cells pooled with CCR7-negative TemRA cells. The V gene is TRBV5-1, the J gene TRBJ2-1; 8 bases line up with TRBD1. CDR3 protein: CASSQRQGSYNEQFF. The CDR3 coding sequence is TGCGCCAGCAGCCAACGACAGGGGTCCTACAATGAGCAGTTCTTC.